This TCR beta chain was sequenced in a study of T-cell memory formation after mild COVID-19. Study-wide findings and caveats: Whereas later expanders leaned CD4+, clones contracting day 15 to 85 showed a balanced CD4/CD8 makeup.

After 5'RACE with constant-segment primers, TCR alpha and TCR beta cDNA libraries carrying sample barcodes and UMIs were obtained. TCRdb used MiXCR to reprocess the 5' RACE reads, holding one entry per CDR3 protein. The sample carries a few hundred thousand distinct CDR3 sequences, approximately 25% recorded once. Trimming stripped 4 bases from V and 5 bases from J, with 13 bases between. This CDR3 spans 14 amino acids. Germline CDR1 SGHNT, CDR2 YYREEE (reference sequence). Only a few counts were recorded for this clonotype. The target antigen is unknown. The sample was PBMCs or a T cell subset sorted from them (not recorded which). The clonotype comes from an adult woman who had mild COVID-19 (a few samples of this study predate the infection). Cell type and time point are not known. The rearrangement joins TRBV5-4 to TRBJ2-1; TRBD2 is a possible D gene (6 bases). CDR3 sequence: CASSRGGPDNEQFF. The DNA for the CDR3 is TGTGCCAGCAGCCGGGGAGGCCCGGACAATGAGCAGTTCTTC. The entire variable domain, with the rest obtained from reference TRBV5-4 and TRBJ2-1, is as follows: ETGVTQSPTHLIKTRGQQVTLRCSSQSGHNTVSWYQQALGQGPQFIFQYYREEENGRGNFPPRFSGLQFPNYSSELNVNALELDDSALYLCASSRGGPDNEQFFGPGTRLTVL.